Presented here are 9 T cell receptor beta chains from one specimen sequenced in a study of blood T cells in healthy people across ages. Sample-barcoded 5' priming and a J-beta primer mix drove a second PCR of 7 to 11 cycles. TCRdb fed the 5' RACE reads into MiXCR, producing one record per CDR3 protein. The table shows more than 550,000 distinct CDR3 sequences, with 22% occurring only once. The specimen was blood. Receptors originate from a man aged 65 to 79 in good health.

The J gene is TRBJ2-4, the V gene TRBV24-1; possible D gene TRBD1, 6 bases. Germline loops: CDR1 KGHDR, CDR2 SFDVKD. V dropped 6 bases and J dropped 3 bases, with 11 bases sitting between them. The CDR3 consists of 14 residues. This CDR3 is CATSSAQGKNIQYF. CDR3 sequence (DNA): TGTGCCACCAGTTCGGCACAGGGCAAAAACATTCAGTACTTC.

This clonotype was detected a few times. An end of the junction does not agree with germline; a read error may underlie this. The CDR3 nucleotides are TGTACCAGCAGTTCCCGACAGACACTAGCCAAAAACATTCAGTACTTC. Protein sequence: CTSSSRQTLAKNIQYF. This sequence joins TRBV6-5 and TRBJ2-4; possibly TRBD1 for D (5 bases). Germline V gene sequence: CDR1 MNHEY, CDR2 SVGAGI. This CDR3 region has 16 residues.

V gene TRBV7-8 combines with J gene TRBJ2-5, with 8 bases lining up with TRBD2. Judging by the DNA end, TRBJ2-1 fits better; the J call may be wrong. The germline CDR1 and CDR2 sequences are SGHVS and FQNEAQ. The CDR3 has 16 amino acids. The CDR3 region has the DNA TGTGCCAGCAGCTTATTGCCCCACGGGGGGGAAGGTGAGCAGTTCTTC. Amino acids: CASSLLPHGGEGEQFF.

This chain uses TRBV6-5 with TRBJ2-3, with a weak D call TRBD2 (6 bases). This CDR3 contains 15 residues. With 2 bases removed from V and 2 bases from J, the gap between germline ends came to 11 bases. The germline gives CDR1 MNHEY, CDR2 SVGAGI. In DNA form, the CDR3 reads TGTGCCAGCAGTTACGGGTCGGGGGTCACAGATACGCAGTATTTT. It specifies CASSYGSGVTDTQYF.

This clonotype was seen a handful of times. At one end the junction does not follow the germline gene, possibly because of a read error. For the CDR3, the DNA is TGTGCCGGCAGTTACCGCCAGCTCCAACCACTTATCCTCCAAGAGACCCAGTACTTC. Its translation is CAGSYRQLQPLILQETQYF. The rearrangement joins TRBV6-2 or TRBV6-3 to TRBJ2-5; D remains ambiguous. In germline, CDR1 is MNHEY, CDR2 SVGEGT. The CDR3 totals 19 residues.

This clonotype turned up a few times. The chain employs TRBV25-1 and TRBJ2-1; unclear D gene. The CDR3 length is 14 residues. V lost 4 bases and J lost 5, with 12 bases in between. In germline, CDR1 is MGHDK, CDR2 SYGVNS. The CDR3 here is CASSVADINNEQFF. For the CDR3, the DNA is TGTGCCAGCAGTGTGGCGGATATTAACAATGAGCAGTTCTTC.

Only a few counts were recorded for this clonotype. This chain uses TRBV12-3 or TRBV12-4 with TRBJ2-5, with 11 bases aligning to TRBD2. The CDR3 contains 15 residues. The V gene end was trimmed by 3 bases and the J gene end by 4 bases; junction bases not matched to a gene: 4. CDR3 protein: CASSLGTSGTETQYF. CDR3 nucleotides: TGTGCCAGCAGTTTGGGGACTAGCGGAACAGAGACCCAGTACTTC.

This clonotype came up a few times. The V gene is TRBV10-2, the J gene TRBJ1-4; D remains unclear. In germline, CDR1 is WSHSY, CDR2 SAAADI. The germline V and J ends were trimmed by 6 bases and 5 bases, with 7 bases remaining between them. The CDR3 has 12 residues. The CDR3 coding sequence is TGCGCCAGCAGGGAAGGGAATGAAAAACTGTTTTTT. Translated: CASREGNEKLFF.

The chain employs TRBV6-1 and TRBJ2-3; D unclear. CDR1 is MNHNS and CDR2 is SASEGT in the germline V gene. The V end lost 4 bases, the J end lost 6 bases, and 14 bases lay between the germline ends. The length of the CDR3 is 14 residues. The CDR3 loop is CASSAQPLEDTQYF. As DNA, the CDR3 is TGTGCCAGCAGTGCCCAACCCCTAGAGGATACGCAGTATTTT.